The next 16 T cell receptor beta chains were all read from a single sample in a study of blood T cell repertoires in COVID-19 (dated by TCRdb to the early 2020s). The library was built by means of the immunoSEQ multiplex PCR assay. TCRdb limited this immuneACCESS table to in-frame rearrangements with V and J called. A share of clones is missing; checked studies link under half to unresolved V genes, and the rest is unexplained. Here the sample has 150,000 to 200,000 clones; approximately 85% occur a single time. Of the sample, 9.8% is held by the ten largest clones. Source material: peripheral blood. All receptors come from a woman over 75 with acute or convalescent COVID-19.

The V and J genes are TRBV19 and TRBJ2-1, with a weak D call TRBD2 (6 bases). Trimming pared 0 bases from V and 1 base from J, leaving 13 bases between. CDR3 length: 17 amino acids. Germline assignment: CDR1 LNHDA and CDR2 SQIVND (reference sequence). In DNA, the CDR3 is TGTGCCAGTAGTATAGAGGTGCGGGGTGCGTCCTACAATGAGCAGTTCTTC. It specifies CASSIEVRGASYNEQFF.

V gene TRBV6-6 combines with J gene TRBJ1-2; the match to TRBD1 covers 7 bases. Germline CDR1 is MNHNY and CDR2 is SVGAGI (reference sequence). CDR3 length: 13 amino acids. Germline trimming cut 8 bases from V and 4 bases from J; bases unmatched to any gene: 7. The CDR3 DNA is TGTGCCAGCTCACATTCAGGGGGCTATGGCTACACCTTC. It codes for CASSHSGGYGYTF.

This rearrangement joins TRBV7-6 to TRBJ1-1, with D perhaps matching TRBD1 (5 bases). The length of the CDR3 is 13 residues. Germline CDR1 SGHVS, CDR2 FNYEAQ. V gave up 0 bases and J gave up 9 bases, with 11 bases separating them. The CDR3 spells CASSLAEGEKAFF. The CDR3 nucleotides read TGTGCCAGCAGCTTAGCGGAAGGGGAAAAAGCTTTCTTT. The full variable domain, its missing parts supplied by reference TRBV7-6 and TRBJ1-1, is GAGVSQSPRYKVTKRGQDVALRCDPISGHVSLYWYRQALGQGPEFLTYFNYEAQQDKSGLPNDRFSAERPEGSISTLTIQRTEQRDSAMYRCASSLAEGEKAFFGQGTRLTVV.

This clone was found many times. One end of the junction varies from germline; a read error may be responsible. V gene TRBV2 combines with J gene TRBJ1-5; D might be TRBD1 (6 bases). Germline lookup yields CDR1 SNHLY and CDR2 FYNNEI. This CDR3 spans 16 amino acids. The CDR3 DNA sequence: TGTGCCAGCAGGGAAGGGGGAGGCCTCTTTAGGAAGCCCCAGCATTTT. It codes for CASREGGGLFRKPQHF.

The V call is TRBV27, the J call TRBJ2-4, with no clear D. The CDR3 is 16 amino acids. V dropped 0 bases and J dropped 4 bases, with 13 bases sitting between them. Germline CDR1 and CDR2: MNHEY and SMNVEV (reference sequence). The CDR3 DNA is TGTGCCAGCAGTTTATCTTCCCCGTATTTTAAAAACATTCAGTACTTC. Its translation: CASSLSSPYFKNIQYF.

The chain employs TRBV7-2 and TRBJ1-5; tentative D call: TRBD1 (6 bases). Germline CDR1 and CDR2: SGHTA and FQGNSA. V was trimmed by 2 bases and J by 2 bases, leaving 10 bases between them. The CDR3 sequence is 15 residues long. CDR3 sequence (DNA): TGTGCCAGCAGCTTAATTCCAGGGGGCAATCAGCCCCAGCATTTT. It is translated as CASSLIPGGNQPQHF.

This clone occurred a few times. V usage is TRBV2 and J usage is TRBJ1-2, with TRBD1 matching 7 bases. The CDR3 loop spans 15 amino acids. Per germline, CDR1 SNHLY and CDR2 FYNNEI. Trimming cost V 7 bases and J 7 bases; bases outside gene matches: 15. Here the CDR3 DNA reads TGTGCCAGCACCTACTTACAGGGGACGAGCAGTGGCTACACCTTC. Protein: CASTYLQGTSSGYTF.

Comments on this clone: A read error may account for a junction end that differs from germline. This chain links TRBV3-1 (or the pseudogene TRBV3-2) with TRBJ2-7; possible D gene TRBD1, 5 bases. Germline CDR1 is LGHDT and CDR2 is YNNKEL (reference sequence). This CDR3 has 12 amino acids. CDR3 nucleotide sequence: TGTGCCAGCAGCCTCCCCCAGGGTCCAGTTTTTTTC. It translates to CASSLPQGPVFF.

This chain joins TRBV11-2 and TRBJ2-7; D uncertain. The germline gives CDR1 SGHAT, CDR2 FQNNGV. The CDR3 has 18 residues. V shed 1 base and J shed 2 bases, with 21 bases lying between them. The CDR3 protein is CASSLGRLDWLNPYEQYF. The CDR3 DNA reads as TGTGCCAGCAGCTTAGGCCGACTTGACTGGCTAAACCCCTACGAGCAGTACTTC.

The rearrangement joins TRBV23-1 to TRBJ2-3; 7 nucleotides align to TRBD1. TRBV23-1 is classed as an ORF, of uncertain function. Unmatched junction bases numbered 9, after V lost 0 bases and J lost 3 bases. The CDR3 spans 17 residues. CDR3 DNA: TGCGCCAGCAGTCAATCCTCTGGGACAGTTAGTACAGATACGCAGTATTTT. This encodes CASSQSSGTVSTDTQYF.

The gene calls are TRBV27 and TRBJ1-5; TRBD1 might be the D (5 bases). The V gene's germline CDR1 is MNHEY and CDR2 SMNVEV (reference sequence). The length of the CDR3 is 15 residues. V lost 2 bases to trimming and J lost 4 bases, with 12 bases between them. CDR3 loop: CASSLRGIQNQPQHF. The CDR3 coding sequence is TGTGCCAGCAGTTTACGGGGGATACAAAATCAGCCCCAGCATTTT.

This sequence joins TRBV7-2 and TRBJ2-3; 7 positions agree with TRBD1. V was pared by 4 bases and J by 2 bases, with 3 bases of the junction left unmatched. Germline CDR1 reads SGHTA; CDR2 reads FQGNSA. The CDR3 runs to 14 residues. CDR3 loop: CASSWGQFTDTQYF. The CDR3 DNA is TGTGCCAGCAGCTGGGGACAGTTCACAGATACGCAGTATTTT.

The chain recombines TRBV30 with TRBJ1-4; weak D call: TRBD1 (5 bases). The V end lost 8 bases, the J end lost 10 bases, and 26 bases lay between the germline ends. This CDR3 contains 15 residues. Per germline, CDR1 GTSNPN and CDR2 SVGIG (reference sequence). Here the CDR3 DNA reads TGTGCCAGGACTTGGAGAGCTGGGCAGGGCGGAAAACTGTTTTTT. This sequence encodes CARTWRAGQGGKLFF.

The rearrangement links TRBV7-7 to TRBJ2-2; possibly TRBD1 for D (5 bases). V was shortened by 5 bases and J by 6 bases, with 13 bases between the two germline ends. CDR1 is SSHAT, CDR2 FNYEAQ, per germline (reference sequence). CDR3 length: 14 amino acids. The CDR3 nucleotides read TGTGCCAGCAGCGCCCAGGGAATCCCCGGGGAGCTGTTTTTT. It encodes CASSAQGIPGELFF.

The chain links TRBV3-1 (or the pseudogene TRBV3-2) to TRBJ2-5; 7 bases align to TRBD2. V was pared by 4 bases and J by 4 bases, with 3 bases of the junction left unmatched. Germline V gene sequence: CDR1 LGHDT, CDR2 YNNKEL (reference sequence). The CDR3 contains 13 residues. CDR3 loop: CASSRVAGETQYF. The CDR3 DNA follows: TGTGCCAGCAGCCGGGTAGCGGGAGAGACCCAGTACTTC.

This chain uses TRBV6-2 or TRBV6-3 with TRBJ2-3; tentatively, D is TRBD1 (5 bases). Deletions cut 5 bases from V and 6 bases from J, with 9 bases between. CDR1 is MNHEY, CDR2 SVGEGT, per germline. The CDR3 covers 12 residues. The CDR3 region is CASSPTVDTQYF. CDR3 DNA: TGTGCCAGCAGTCCGACAGTGGATACGCAGTATTTT.